This T cell receptor (beta chain) was sequenced for a study of CD8+ T cells in alopecia areata. Isolated RNA was reverse transcribed into cDNA used as the sequencing template. Libraries were prepared by immunoSEQ multiplex PCR; TCRdb keeps only in-frame clonotypes and omits some of them. Seen here are fewer than 200,000 clones, 50% to 60% observed once, and the top ten hold 14% to 15%. V dropped 3 bases and J dropped 4 bases, with 22 bases sitting between them. There are 17 residues in the CDR3. Looked up from germline, CDR1 is GTSNPN and CDR2 is SVGIG (reference sequence). The receptor was derived from a human donor with alopecia areata. The chain recombines TRBV30 with TRBJ1-3, with D uncertain. Sample: CD4+ T cells sorted from blood, taken at week 0. The CDR3 loop is CAWRMFGKGSWGNTIYF. The CDR3 DNA sequence: TGTGCCTGGAGGATGTTCGGAAAGGGTTCGTGGGGAAACACCATATATTTT. The full variable domain, its missing parts supplied by reference TRBV30 and TRBJ1-3, is SQTIHQWPATLVQPVGSPLSLECTVEGTSNPNLYWYRQAAGRGLQLLFYSVGIGQISSEVPQNLSASRPQDRQFILSSKKLLLSDSGFYLCAWRMFGKGSWGNTIYFGEGSWLTVV.